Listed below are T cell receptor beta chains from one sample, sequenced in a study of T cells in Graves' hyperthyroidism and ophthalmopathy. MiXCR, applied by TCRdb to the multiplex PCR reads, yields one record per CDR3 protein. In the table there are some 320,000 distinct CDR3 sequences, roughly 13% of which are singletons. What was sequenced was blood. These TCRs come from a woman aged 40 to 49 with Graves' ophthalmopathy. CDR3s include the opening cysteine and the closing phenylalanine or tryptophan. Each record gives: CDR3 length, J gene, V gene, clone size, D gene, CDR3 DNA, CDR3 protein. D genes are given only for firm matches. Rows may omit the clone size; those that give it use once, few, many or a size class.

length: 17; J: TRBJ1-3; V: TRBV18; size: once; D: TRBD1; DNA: TGTGCCAGCTCACCGTTGCCGGGACAGAAGTTTGGAAACACCATATATTTT; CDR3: CASSPLPGQKFGNTIYF
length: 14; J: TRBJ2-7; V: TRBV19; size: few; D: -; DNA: TGTGCCAGTAGTTCCGAAAGCGGAGCCTACGAGCAGTACTTC; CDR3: CASSSESGAYEQYF
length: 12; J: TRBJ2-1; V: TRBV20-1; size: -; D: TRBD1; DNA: TGCAGTGCCCGGGACAGGGTGAATGAGCAGTTCTTC; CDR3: CSARDRVNEQFF
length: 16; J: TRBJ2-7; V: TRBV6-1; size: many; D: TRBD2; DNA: TGTGCCAGCAGACAAACTAGCGGGGGCGGAATGTACGAGCAGTACTTC; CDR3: CASRQTSGGGMYEQYF
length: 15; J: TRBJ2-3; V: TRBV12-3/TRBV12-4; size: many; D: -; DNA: TGTGCCAGCAGTTTTGGAACCCCGGGCTCGGGTACGCAGTATTTT; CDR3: CASSFGTPGSGTQYF
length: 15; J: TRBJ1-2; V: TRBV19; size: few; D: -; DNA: TGTGCCAGTAGTATAGGAGGCGGGGGCTATTATGGCTACACCTTC; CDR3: CASSIGGGGYYGYTF
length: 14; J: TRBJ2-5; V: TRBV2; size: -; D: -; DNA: TGTGCCAGCAGCAAACGTGGGGGGCTCGAGACCCAGTACTTC; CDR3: CASSKRGGLETQYF
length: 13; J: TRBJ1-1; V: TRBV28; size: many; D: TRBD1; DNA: TGTGCCAGCAATGACAGGGATTATACTGAAGCTTTCTTT; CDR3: CASNDRDYTEAFF
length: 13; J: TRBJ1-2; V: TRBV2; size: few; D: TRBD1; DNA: TGTGCCAGCAGTAACAGGGGAATCTATGGCTACACCTTC; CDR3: CASSNRGIYGYTF
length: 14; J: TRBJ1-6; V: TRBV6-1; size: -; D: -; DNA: TGTGCCAGCAGGACAGCAAGCTATAATTCACCCCTCCACTTT; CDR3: CASRTASYNSPLHF
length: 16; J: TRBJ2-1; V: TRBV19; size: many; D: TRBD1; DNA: TGTGCCAGTAGTTTGGCGGACAGGGGACCCTACAATGAGCAGTTCTTC; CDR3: CASSLADRGPYNEQFF
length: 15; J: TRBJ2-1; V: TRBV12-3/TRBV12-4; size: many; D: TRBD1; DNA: TGTGCCAGCAGTTTTCGACAGGGGCCCTACAATGAGCAGTTCTTC; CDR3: CASSFRQGPYNEQFF
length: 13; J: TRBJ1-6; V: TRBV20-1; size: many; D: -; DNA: TGCAGTGCTAAGCAGGGTTCTAATTCACCCCTCCACTTT; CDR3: CSAKQGSNSPLHF
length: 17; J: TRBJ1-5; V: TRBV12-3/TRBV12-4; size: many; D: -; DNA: TGTGCCAGCAGTTTACGGGCGGGGGACCTTAGCAATCAGCCCCAGCATTTT; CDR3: CASSLRAGDLSNQPQHF
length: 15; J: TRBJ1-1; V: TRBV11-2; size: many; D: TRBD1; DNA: TGTGCCAGCAGCTTAGAGGGACAGATGAACACTGAAGCTTTCTTT; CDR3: CASSLEGQMNTEAFF
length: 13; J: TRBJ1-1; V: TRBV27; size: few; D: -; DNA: TGTGCCAGCAGGTCGACAGTAAACACTGAAGCTTTCTTT; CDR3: CASRSTVNTEAFF
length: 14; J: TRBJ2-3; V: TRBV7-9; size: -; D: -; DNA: TGTGCCAGCAGCTGGGCTCGGGTAGAAGATACGCAGTATTTT; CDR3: CASSWARVEDTQYF
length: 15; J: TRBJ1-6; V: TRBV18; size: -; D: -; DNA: TGTGCCAGCTCACCCCCTGGCAGGGGAAATTCACCCCTCCACTTT; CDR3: CASSPPGRGNSPLHF
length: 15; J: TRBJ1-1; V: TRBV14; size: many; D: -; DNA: TGTGCCAGCAGCCCCCATACAGGGCTGAACACTGAAGCTTTCTTT; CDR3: CASSPHTGLNTEAFF
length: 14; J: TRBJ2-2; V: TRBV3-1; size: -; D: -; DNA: TGTGCCAGCAGATTGGGTGGGGCTATCGGGGAGCTGTTTTTT; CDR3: CASRLGGAIGELFF
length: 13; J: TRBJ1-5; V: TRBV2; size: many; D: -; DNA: TGTGCCAGCAATCAACAGGTAGATCAGCCCCAGCATTTT; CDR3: CASNQQVDQPQHF
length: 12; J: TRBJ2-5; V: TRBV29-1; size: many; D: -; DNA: TGCAGCGTTGGCAGGGGTGGGGAGACCCAGTACTTC; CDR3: CSVGRGGETQYF
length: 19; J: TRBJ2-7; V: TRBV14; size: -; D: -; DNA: TGTGCCAGCAGCCAAGATACCGTAACGAGATTTGTGAGTGGTACGGAGCAGTACTTC; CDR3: CASSQDTVTRFVSGTEQYF
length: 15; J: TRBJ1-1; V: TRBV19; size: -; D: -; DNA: TGTGCCAGTAAAACGGGGGGCGCCAGGTGGGGTGAAGCTTTCTTT; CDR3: CASKTGGARWGEAFF
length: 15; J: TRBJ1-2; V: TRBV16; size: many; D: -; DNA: TGTGCCAGCAGCCAAACCGGGCAGGGACGCTATGGCTACACCTTC; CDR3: CASSQTGQGRYGYTF
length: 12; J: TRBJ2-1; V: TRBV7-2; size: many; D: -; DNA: TGTGCCAGCAGGCCTCAGGTAAATGAGCAGTTCTTC; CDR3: CASRPQVNEQFF
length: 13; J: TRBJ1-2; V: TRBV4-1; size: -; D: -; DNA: TGCGCCAGCAGCCAAGATGGTCAGAAGGTCAACACCTTC; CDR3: CASSQDGQKVNTF
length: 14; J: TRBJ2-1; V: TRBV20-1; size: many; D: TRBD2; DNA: TGCAGTGCTGCCGGGACTAGCGGAAACAATGAGCAGTTCTTC; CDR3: CSAAGTSGNNEQFF
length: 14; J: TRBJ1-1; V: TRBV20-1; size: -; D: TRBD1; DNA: TGCAGTGCTAGAGACCAGGACAGGGATCTTGAAGCTTTCTTT; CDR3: CSARDQDRDLEAFF
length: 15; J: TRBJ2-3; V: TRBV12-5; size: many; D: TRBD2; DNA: TGTGCTAGTGGTTTTGGGATAGCGGGGACGGATACGCAGTATTTT; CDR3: CASGFGIAGTDTQYF
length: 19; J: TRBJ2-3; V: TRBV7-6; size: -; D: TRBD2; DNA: TGTGCCAGCAGCCCGATCAGGACTAGCGGGAGGGAAAGCACAGATACGCAGTATTTT; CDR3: CASSPIRTSGRESTDTQYF
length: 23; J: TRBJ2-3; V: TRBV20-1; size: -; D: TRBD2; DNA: TGCAGTGCTAGAGATCGTGGGATCCGAGGAGCGGGGGGGGAAACTTGGAGCACAGATACGCAGTATTTT; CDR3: CSARDRGIRGAGGETWSTDTQYF
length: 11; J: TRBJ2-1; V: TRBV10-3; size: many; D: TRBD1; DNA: TGTGCCATCAGTGGGGGGACAGAGGAGTTCTTC; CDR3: CAISGGTEEFF
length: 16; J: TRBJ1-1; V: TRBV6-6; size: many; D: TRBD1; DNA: TGTGCCAGCAGTTACATTAGGGGACAGGGGGCGACTGAAGCTTTCTTT; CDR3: CASSYIRGQGATEAFF
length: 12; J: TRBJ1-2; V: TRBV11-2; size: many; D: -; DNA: TGTGCCAGCAGCGCACCAGGCTATGGCTACACCTTC; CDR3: CASSAPGYGYTF
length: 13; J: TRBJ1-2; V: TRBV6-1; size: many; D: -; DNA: TGTGCCAGCAGTTCCGGAGGGGGGTATGGCTACACCTTC; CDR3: CASSSGGGYGYTF
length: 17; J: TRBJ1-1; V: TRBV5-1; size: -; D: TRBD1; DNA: TGCGCCGGCAGCTCGTCCCGGGACAGGGCTTTGAACACTGAAGCTTTCTTT; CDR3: CAGSSSRDRALNTEAFF
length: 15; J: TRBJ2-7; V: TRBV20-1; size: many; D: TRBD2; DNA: TGCAGTGCTAGAGGGGGGACTAGCGGCACCTACGAGCAGTACTTC; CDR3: CSARGGTSGTYEQYF
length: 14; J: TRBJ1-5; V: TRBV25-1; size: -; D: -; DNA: TGTGCCAGCAGCCAGATCGGGGAAAATCAGCCCCAGCATTTT; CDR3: CASSQIGENQPQHF
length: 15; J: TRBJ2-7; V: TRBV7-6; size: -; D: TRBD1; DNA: TGTGCCAGCAGCCCCGGGACAGGGTTCCCCTACGAGCAGTACTTC; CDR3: CASSPGTGFPYEQYF
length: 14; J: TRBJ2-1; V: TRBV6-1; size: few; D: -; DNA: TGTGCCAGCAGAGTCGGGACCTCCTACAATGAGCAGTTCTTC; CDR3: CASRVGTSYNEQFF
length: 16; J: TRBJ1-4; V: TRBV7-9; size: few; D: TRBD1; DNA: TGCGCCAGCAGCCAAGACCCGCTGGGACAGAATGAAAAACTGTTTTTT; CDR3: CASSQDPLGQNEKLFF
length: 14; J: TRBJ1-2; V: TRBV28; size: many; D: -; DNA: TGTGCCAGCAGCCCAACAGGGATTCCCTATGGCTACACCTTC; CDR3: CASSPTGIPYGYTF
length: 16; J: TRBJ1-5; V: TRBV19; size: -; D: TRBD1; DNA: TGTGCCAGTAGTAGACAGGGGGCCGGTAGCAATCAGCCCCAGCATTTT; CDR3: CASSRQGAGSNQPQHF
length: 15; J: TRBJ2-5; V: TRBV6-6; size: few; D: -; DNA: TGTGCCAGCAGTTACTCGATCGGGGGACAAGAGACCCAGTACTTC; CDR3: CASSYSIGGQETQYF
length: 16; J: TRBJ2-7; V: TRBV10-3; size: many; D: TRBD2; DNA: TGTGCCATCAGTGAGTCAGGGCTAGCGGGAGCCTACGAGCAGTACTTC; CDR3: CAISESGLAGAYEQYF
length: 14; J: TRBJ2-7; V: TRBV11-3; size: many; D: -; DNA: TGTGCCAGCAGCTTAGTCGGGAAGGAGCGCGAGCAGTACTTC; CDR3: CASSLVGKEREQYF
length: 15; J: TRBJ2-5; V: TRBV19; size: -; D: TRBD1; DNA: TGTGCCAGTAGTCTGGGGACAGGGATGGGAGAGACCCAGTACTTC; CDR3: CASSLGTGMGETQYF
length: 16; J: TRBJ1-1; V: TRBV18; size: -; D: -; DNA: TGTGCCAGCTCGCCAAGGGAGGGGGGGTATAGCACTGAAGCTTTCTTT; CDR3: CASSPREGGYSTEAFF
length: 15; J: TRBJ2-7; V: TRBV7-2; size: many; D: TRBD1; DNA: TGTGCCAGCAGCTTAGTAAGGGGGCCCTCCTACGAGCAGTACTTC; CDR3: CASSLVRGPSYEQYF
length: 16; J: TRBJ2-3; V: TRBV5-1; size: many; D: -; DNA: TGCGCCAGCAGCACACGGCCCGGACGAGGGGCAGATACGCAGTATTTT; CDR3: CASSTRPGRGADTQYF
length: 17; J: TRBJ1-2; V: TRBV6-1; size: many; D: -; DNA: TGTGCCAGCAGTGATCGGGTCTTTCACATAACTAACTATGGCTACACCTTC; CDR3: CASSDRVFHITNYGYTF